This section outlines one T cell receptor (beta chain) sequence together with its context. Its antigen is undetermined. The repertoire was sequenced with immunoSEQ multiplex PCR; TCRdb's copy has only in-frame clones and lacks some. Among approximately 150,000 clones, about 87% were seen once, and the ten largest hold 2% to 2.5%. The data originate from a study of T cell responses to AZD1222 COVID-19 vaccine. Overall study findings and caveats: Increases in Spike-specific TCR breadth and depth were seen after two AZD1222 doses. Spike was spanned by vaccine-associated CD4 TCRs, which were dominant at 160-218 and 743-854. Clonal diversity may have been underestimated, and the donors were mostly white British, with more females than males. Repertoires were collected only later (after the peak T cell response had occurred).

Germline loops: CDR1 LNHNV, CDR2 YYDKDF (reference sequence). The CDR3 spans 14 residues. Germline trimming cut 4 bases from V and 3 bases from J; bases unmatched to any gene: 3. The sequences come from peripheral blood, collected on day 0 of AZD1222 vaccination. V gene TRBV15 combines with J gene TRBJ1-2; 9 nucleotides align to TRBD1. This clonotype originated in an adult in good health. CDR3 sequence (DNA): TGTGCCACCAGCACCGGGACAGGGTACTATGGCTACACCTTC. It codes for CATSTGTGYYGYTF. The variable domain in full, completed from reference TRBV15 and TRBJ1-2, reads DAMVIQNPRYQVTQFGKPVTLSCSQTLNHNVMYWYQQKSSQAPKLLFHYYDKDFNNEADTPDNFQSRRPNTSFCFLDIRSPGLGDTAMYLCATSTGTGYYGYTFGSGTRLTVV.